The T cell receptor beta chain described here comes from a study of radiation and T cells in renal cell carcinoma. Clones were read by immunoSEQ multiplex PCR, and TCRdb kept only the in-frame ones, dropping some. The sample lists approximately 140,000 clones; about 88% were seen once. Time point of the sample: baseline pretreatment blood. Treatment noted: 15 Gy SBRT to primary tumor, nephrectomy 4 weeks later. This sequence was found in a woman aged 65 to 85 with renal cell carcinoma. Material: blood, obtained from a patient whose treatment included radiotherapy and nephrectomy.

The CDR3 reads CASSLSVYGSSYNSPLHF. The CDR3 DNA is TGTGCCAGCAGCTTAAGCGTTTACGGGAGCTCCTATAATTCACCCCTCCACTTT. The chain has TRBV7-8 and TRBJ1-6, with unresolved D. V lost 2 bases and J lost 0, with 14 bases in between. Germline V lookup: CDR1 SGHVS, CDR2 FQNEAQ. The CDR3 totals 18 residues.